The 22 T cell receptor beta chains in this list originate from one sample, sequenced in a study of CD8+CD57+ T cells in acquired aplastic anemia. The use of genomic DNA as template underpinned the TCR beta VDJ and CDR3 profiling. MiXCR, applied by TCRdb to the reads, yields one record per CDR3 protein. The sample gives some 98,000 distinct CDR3 sequences, approximately 73% of which show up once; less than 75% is in the top ten. Those patients picked for sequencing had displayed CD8+CD57+ cell expansion on flow cytometry. The sample was sorted CD4+, CD8+, or CD8+CD57+ T cells (not recorded which) from PBMCs. Receptors were obtained from a human donor with aplastic anemia.

Comment on this clonotype: The junction departs from germline at one end; a sequencing error may be responsible. This sequence joins TRBV13 and TRBJ1-6, with TRBD1 as a possible D gene (6 bases). The CDR3 contains 21 residues. The germline gives CDR1 PRHDT, CDR2 FYEKMQ (reference sequence). Here the CDR3 DNA reads TGTGCCAGCAGCCTAGGGGGGGGCAGGGCCCGGGGTCTTAATCGAAATTCACCCCTCCACTTT. Its translation is CASSLGGGRARGLNRNSPLHF.

V and J are TRBV10-3 and TRBJ2-7; a weak D match, TRBD2 (5 bases). The germline V gene encodes CDR1 ENHRY and CDR2 SYGVKD. Trimming took 6 bases from V and 12 from J, leaving 21 bases between them. The CDR3 has 13 residues. CDR3 sequence reads: CAIRTTNSPGWYF. DNA of the CDR3: TGTGCCATCAGGACGACTAACTCCCCTGGTTGGTACTTC.

V is TRBV11-2 and J is TRBJ2-7; 8 nucleotides agree with TRBD2. With V trimmed by 1 base and J by 1 base, 3 bases remained unmatched. Germline assignment: CDR1 SGHAT and CDR2 FQNNGV. This CDR3 is built from 15 residues. The DNA of the CDR3 is TGTGCCAGCAGCTTAGGAGCGGGAGCATCCTACGAGCAGTACTTC. Its protein is CASSLGAGASYEQYF.

DNA for the CDR3: TGCAGTGCTAGAGTTCAGGGGATGAACACTGAAGCTTTCTTT. Translating gives CSARVQGMNTEAFF. The rearrangement uses TRBV20-1 and TRBJ1-1; D is possibly TRBD1 (6 bases). The CDR3 is 14 residues long. Germline V gene lookup returns CDR1 DFQATT and CDR2 SNEGSKA (reference sequence). Trimming cost V 1 base and J 0 bases, with 9 bases left between them.

In the case of this clonotype: A junction end diverges from the germline sequence, so it may reflect a read error. The chain combines TRBV29-1 with TRBJ1-3; 8 nucleotides match TRBD1. The CDR3 has 14 residues. Germline V gives CDR1 SQVTM, CDR2 ANQGSEA. CDR3 sequence: CSAEERGQANSIYF. The CDR3 DNA is TGCAGCGCTGAAGAGCGGGGACAGGCTAACAGCATATATTTT.

V and J are TRBV24-1 and TRBJ1-1; D unclear. The CDR3 has 15 amino acids. Germline V CDR1 and CDR2: KGHDR, SFDVKD. Between the trimmed V and J ends, which lost 3 bases and 4 bases, there was a span of 14 bases. Here the CDR3 reads CATSDGSPGSTEAFF. The CDR3 DNA reads as TGTGCCACCAGTGATGGCTCGCCGGGGAGCACTGAAGCTTTCTTT.

The V gene is TRBV2, the J gene TRBJ2-2; D not resolved. This CDR3 has 14 residues. V dropped 4 bases and J dropped 7 bases, with 13 bases sitting between them. Germline values: CDR1 SNHLY, CDR2 FYNNEI. The CDR3 bases are TGTGCCAGCAGTGCCGCCCCGTTCAGCGGGGAGCTGTTTTTT. Translated: CASSAAPFSGELFF.

The chain couples TRBV24-1 to TRBJ2-5; 8 nucleotides agree with TRBD2. Germline V gene sequence: CDR1 KGHDR, CDR2 SFDVKD. V lost 0 bases, J lost 1 base, and 0 bases stayed unmatched. This CDR3 is built from 15 residues. CDR3 DNA: TGTGCCACCAGTGATTTGCGGGGGGGCCAAGAGACCCAGTACTTC. Amino acid sequence: CATSDLRGGQETQYF.

The chain employs TRBV20-1 and TRBJ1-1; unclear D gene. Germline CDR1 reads DFQATT; CDR2 reads SNEGSKA (reference sequence). This CDR3 comprises 12 residues. The CDR3 sequence is CSSTGLNTEAFF. The CDR3 DNA is TGCTCCTCAACCGGGCTAAACACTGAAGCTTTCTTT.

This clonotype was recorded a few times. V usage is TRBV19 and J usage is TRBJ2-5; perhaps TRBD2 as D (6 bases). The length of the CDR3 is 15 residues. The germline V and J ends were trimmed by 1 base and 5 bases, with 14 bases remaining between them. Looked up from germline, CDR1 is LNHDA and CDR2 is SQIVND (reference sequence). The CDR3 sequence is CASSIGGVSRETQYF. The CDR3 DNA reads TGTGCCAGTAGTATAGGCGGGGTTAGTAGGGAGACCCAGTACTTC. The variable domain in full, completed from reference TRBV19 and TRBJ2-5, reads DGGITQSPKYLFRKEGQNVTLSCEQNLNHDAMYWYRQDPGQGLRLIYYSQIVNDFQKGDIAEGYSVSREKKESFPLTVTSAQKNPTAFYLCASSIGGVSRETQYFGPGTRLLVL.

The chain couples TRBV19 to TRBJ2-1; possibly TRBD1 for D (6 bases). Per germline, CDR1 LNHDA and CDR2 SQIVND (reference sequence). The CDR3 is 12 amino acids. Deletions cut 3 bases from V and 13 bases from J, with 13 bases between. The CDR3 loop is CASSILPGEQFF. The CDR3 nucleotides are TGTGCCAGTAGTATCCTGCCAGGGGAACAGTTCTTC.

This clonotype was recorded once. Given the absence of the conserved phenylalanine or tryptophan at the CDR3 end, a read error is likely. The V gene is TRBV15, the J gene TRBJ2-3; maybe TRBD2 (5 bases). In germline, CDR1 is LNHNV, CDR2 YYDKDF (reference sequence). The germline V and J ends were trimmed by 4 bases and 2 bases, with 13 bases remaining between them. CDR3 size: 15 residues. The CDR3 protein is CATSNQDLNTDTQYV. The CDR3 nucleotides read TGTGCCACCAGCAACCAGGACTTGAACACAGATACGCAGTATGTT.

The V and J genes are TRBV20-1 and TRBJ2-7; the match to TRBD1 covers 9 bases. The V gene end was trimmed by 1 base and the J gene end by 5 bases; junction bases not matched to a gene: 6. The CDR3 has 14 amino acids. Germline V CDR1 and CDR2: DFQATT, SNEGSKA (reference sequence). Here the CDR3 reads CSARGTGAFNEQYF. In nucleotides, the CDR3 is TGCAGTGCTAGAGGGACAGGGGCCTTCAACGAGCAGTACTTC.

The table lists this clonotype with a count of one. It may be a read error: a sequence one base away is much more abundant. The chain employs TRBV29-1 and TRBJ1-2; a possible D gene is TRBD1 (5 bases). The germline V gene has CDR1 SQVTM and CDR2 ANQGSEA. V gave up 4 bases and J gave up 2 bases, with 14 bases separating them. The CDR3 spans 14 residues. CDR3 nucleotides: TGCAGCGTTGTGGAGGGACTGGACAACTATGGCTACACCTTC. Protein product: CSVVEGLDNYGYTF.

In the case of this clonotype: A read error may explain this, as a much larger clone is one base away. The chain recombines TRBV4-1 with TRBJ2-1, with 7 bases lining up with TRBD1. This CDR3 is 16 amino acids long. Unmatched junction bases numbered 11, after V lost 4 bases and J lost 5 bases. The germline V gene encodes CDR1 MGHRA and CDR2 YSYEKL. The CDR3 sequence is CASSPKQGLPHNEQFF. The CDR3 DNA follows: TGCGCCAGCAGCCCTAAACAGGGGTTGCCCCACAATGAGCAGTTCTTC.

This clonotype has more than one count but fewer than ten. The chain has TRBV15 and TRBJ2-1; 14 positions agree with TRBD2. CDR1 and CDR2 (germline): LNHNV, YYDKDF (reference sequence). V shed 3 bases, J shed 6 bases, and the junction held 4 bases outside the gene matches. The CDR3 runs to 16 residues. The CDR3 spells CATSRGTSGGLNEQFF. CDR3 sequence (DNA): TGTGCCACCAGCAGGGGGACTAGCGGGGGACTCAATGAGCAGTTCTTC.

The chain uses TRBV6-2 or TRBV6-3 and TRBJ1-6; maybe TRBD1 (5 bases). With 5 bases removed from V and 10 bases from J, the gap between germline ends came to 12 bases. The CDR3 is 13 amino acids. Germline V lookup: CDR1 MNHEY, CDR2 SVGEGT. This CDR3 reads CASSVQGLSPLHF. DNA of the CDR3: TGTGCCAGCAGTGTGCAGGGCTTATCACCCCTCCACTTT.

The chain recombines TRBV6-2 or TRBV6-3 with TRBJ2-5, with 12 bases aligning to TRBD2. V lost 6 bases to trimming and J lost 0 bases; unmatched junction nucleotides: 2. CDR3 size: 15 residues. CDR1 MNHEY and CDR2 SVGEGT come from the germline V gene. The CDR3 DNA reads as TGTGCCAGCAGAACTAGCGGGGGGAACCAAGAGACCCAGTACTTC. This translates into CASRTSGGNQETQYF.

In DNA, the CDR3 is TGCAGTGCTAGAGATACTGGAGGGGGAAGTTACGAGCAGTACTTC. Translating gives CSARDTGGGSYEQYF. The rearrangement joins TRBV20-1 to TRBJ2-7; D possibly uses TRBD1 or TRBD2 (6 bases each). V lost 0 bases and J lost 4, with 16 bases in between. CDR3 length: 15 residues. Germline V gives CDR1 DFQATT, CDR2 SNEGSKA (reference sequence).

The CDR3 is CASSETEMNTEAFF. The DNA of the CDR3 is TGTGCCAGCAGTGAGACAGAAATGAACACTGAAGCTTTCTTT. This chain joins TRBV2 and TRBJ1-1; D perhaps matches TRBD1 (5 bases). Per germline, CDR1 SNHLY and CDR2 FYNNEI. This CDR3 has 14 amino acids. V gave up 3 bases and J gave up 0 bases, with 8 bases separating them.

The gene calls are TRBV19 and TRBJ2-1; no reliable D call. Germline V lookup: CDR1 LNHDA, CDR2 SQIVND (reference sequence). The CDR3 contains 12 residues. Trimming pared 3 bases from V and 8 bases from J, leaving 8 bases between. CDR3: CASSMSGHEQFF. In nucleotides, the CDR3 is TGTGCCAGTAGTATGAGTGGGCATGAGCAGTTCTTC.

Turning to this clonotype: A much larger clone differs from this one at a single base, so this may be a read error. This sequence joins TRBV15 and TRBJ2-3; 9 bases match TRBD2. Per the germline V gene, CDR1 is LNHNV and CDR2 is YYDKDF (reference sequence). The CDR3 runs 15 residues. CDR3: CATSRERGGTGTQYF. The CDR3 DNA reads as TGTGCCACCAGCAGAGAGCGGGGGGGCACAGGTACGCAGTATTTT. The variable domain in full, with the rest retrieved from reference TRBV15 and TRBJ2-3, is DAMVIQNPRYQVTQFGKPVTLSCSQTLNHNVMYWYQQKSSQAPKLLFHYYDKDFNNEADTPDNFQSRRPNTSFCFLDIRSPGLGDTAMYLCATSRERGGTGTQYFGPGTRLTVL.